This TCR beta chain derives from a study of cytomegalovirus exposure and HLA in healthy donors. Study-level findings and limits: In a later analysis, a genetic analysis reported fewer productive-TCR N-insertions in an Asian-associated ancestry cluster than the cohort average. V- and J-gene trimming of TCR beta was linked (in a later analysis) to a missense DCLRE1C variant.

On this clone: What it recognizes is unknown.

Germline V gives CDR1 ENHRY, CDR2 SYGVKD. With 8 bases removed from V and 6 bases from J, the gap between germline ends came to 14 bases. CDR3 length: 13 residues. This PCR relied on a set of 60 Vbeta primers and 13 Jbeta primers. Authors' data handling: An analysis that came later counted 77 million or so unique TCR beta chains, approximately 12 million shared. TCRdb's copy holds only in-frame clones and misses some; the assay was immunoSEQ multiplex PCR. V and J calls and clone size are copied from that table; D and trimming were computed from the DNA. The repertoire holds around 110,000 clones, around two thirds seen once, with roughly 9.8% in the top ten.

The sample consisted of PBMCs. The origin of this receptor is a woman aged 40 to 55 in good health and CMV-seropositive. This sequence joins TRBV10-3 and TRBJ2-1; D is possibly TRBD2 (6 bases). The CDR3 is CAIWRGDGNEQFF. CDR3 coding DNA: TGTGCCATCTGGCGCGGGGACGGCAATGAGCAGTTCTTC.